This passage covers 30 T cell receptor beta chains from one sample sequenced in a study of cytomegalovirus exposure and HLA in healthy donors. PCR primers comprised 60 Vbeta and 13 Jbeta primers. Here immunoSEQ multiplex PCR was the method, and the copy in TCRdb shows in-frame clones only, minus some. The sample holds 180,000 or so clones, about 9.4% seen once. The sequencing input was PBMCs. These TCRs come from a young woman in good health and CMV-seropositive.

The chain combines TRBV7-8 with TRBJ2-7; TRBD1 aligns across 8 bases. Trimming removed 0 bases from V and 1 base from J; junction bases left unmatched: 5. In germline, CDR1 is SGHVS, CDR2 FQNEAQ. The CDR3 sequence is 16 residues long. The chain's CDR3 is CASSLASGTGSYEQYF. The DNA for the CDR3 is TGTGCCAGCAGCTTAGCCTCCGGGACAGGTTCCTACGAGCAGTACTTC.

This clone has more than one count but fewer than ten. CDR3 DNA: TGTGCCAGCAGCGCGGGACTTTACTCCTACGAGCAGTACTTC. The encoded protein is CASSAGLYSYEQYF. The chain uses TRBV7-2 and TRBJ2-7, with a weak D call TRBD2 (6 bases). In germline, CDR1 is SGHTA, CDR2 FQGNSA. This CDR3 region has 14 residues. V gave up 5 bases and J gave up 0 bases, with 11 bases separating them.

This clone was picked up a small number of times. The V call is TRBV7-2, the J call TRBJ2-7, with 14 bases identical to TRBD2. Germline V gives CDR1 SGHTA, CDR2 FQGNSA. This CDR3 is 17 amino acids long. Germline trimming cut 1 base from V and 3 bases from J; bases unmatched to any gene: 5. The CDR3 reads CASSLETSGRVLYEQYF. The CDR3 DNA sequence: TGTGCCAGCAGCTTAGAGACTAGCGGGAGGGTTCTCTACGAGCAGTACTTC. The full variable domain, completed using reference TRBV7-2 and TRBJ2-7, is GAGVSQSPSNKVTEKGKDVELRCDPISGHTALYWYRQSLGQGLEFLIYFQGNSAPDKSGLPSDRFSAERTGGSVSTLTIQRTQQEDSAVYLCASSLETSGRVLYEQYFGPGTRLTVT.

This clone was counted between two and nine times. The rearrangement uses TRBV7-9 and TRBJ1-2; 11 positions agree with TRBD1. Germline V gene sequence: CDR1 SEHNR, CDR2 FQNEAQ (reference sequence). The CDR3 consists of 15 residues. V gave up 6 bases and J gave up 8 bases; unmatched junction bases: 11. CDR3 DNA sequence: TGTGCCAGCAGGGGGCCCCGGGACAGGGGGAGCGGCTACACCTTC. Amino acids: CASRGPRDRGSGYTF.

This clone was detected a few times. The chain employs TRBV5-1 and TRBJ2-2; 9 bases align to TRBD1. Trimming removed 3 bases from V and 0 bases from J; junction bases left unmatched: 9. In germline, CDR1 is SGHRS, CDR2 YFSETQ. CDR3 length: 18 amino acids. The CDR3 nucleotides are TGCGCCAGCAGCTACCGGGACAGGGTGCCCTCGAACACCGGGGAGCTGTTTTTT. Protein: CASSYRDRVPSNTGELFF.

CDR3 amino acids: CASSANQGRGYGYTF. The CDR3 nucleotides read TGCGCCAGCAGCGCCAACCAGGGGCGAGGCTATGGCTACACCTTC. J is TRBJ1-2 and V is TRBV5-1; D possibly corresponds to TRBD1 (6 bases). CDR1 is SGHRS, CDR2 YFSETQ, per germline. Trimming pared 4 bases from V and 4 bases from J, leaving 17 bases between. CDR3 size: 15 residues.

This clone was seen at least ten times. This rearrangement joins TRBV5-5 to TRBJ2-1, with 7 nucleotides matching TRBD1. With V trimmed by 4 bases and J by 2 bases, 6 bases remained unmatched. Germline V gene sequence: CDR1 SGHKS, CDR2 YYEKEE (reference sequence). The CDR3 has 15 residues. DNA for the CDR3: TGTGCCAGCAGCCTCACAGGGGCCCCCTACAATGAGCAGTTCTTC. It codes for CASSLTGAPYNEQFF.

This clone was seen only a few times. The chain combines TRBV7-9 with TRBJ1-1, with TRBD1 as a possible D gene (6 bases). V was clipped by 5 bases and J by 0 bases, with 16 bases between them. Germline CDR1 and CDR2: SEHNR and FQNEAQ (reference sequence). The CDR3 runs to 16 residues. CDR3: CASSLRGGGMNTEAFF. In DNA form, the CDR3 reads TGTGCCAGCAGCCTCAGAGGGGGTGGGATGAACACTGAAGCTTTCTTT.

The chain is built from TRBV14 and TRBJ2-5, with TRBD2 as a possible D gene (6 bases). Germline V gene data show CDR1 as SGHDN and CDR2 as FVKESK. The CDR3 consists of 15 residues. Trimming took 4 bases from V and 1 from J, leaving 13 bases between them. CDR3 sequence reads: CASSLTLAAQETQYF. Written as DNA, the CDR3 is TGTGCCAGCAGCCTTACACTAGCTGCCCAAGAGACCCAGTACTTC. The full variable domain, in which reference TRBV14 and TRBJ2-5 provide the parts outside the CDR3, is EAGVTQFPSHSVIEKGQTVTLRCDPISGHDNLYWYRRVMGKEIKFLLHFVKESKQDESGMPNNRFLAERTGGTYSTLKVQPAELEDSGVYFCASSLTLAAQETQYFGPGTRLLVL.

The rearrangement joins TRBV2 to TRBJ2-3; 12 bases agree with TRBD2. Germline lookup yields CDR1 SNHLY and CDR2 FYNNEI. This CDR3 contains 19 residues. The J segment lost 2 bases and the V segment lost 2 bases, leaving 11 bases of the junction unmatched. The CDR3 here is CASSEPGPLAGGSTDTQYF. In nucleotides, the CDR3 is TGTGCCAGCAGTGAACCCGGGCCACTAGCGGGAGGATCCACAGATACGCAGTATTTT.

This chain connects TRBV5-1 to TRBJ2-1; TRBD2 matches 10 bases. CDR3 length equals 15 residues. Germline lookup yields CDR1 SGHRS and CDR2 YFSETQ. Trimming took 4 bases from V and 6 from J; bases not matched to a gene: 7. CDR3 sequence: CASSDASGSGNEQFF. The CDR3 DNA follows: TGCGCCAGCAGCGATGCTAGCGGGAGTGGCAATGAGCAGTTCTTC.

This clone appeared a few times. The genes are TRBV4-1 and TRBJ2-3; D may be TRBD2 (6 bases). Trimming removed 1 base from V and 1 base from J, with 15 bases in between. Germline V gene sequence: CDR1 MGHRA, CDR2 YSYEKL. This CDR3 has 17 amino acids. The DNA for the CDR3 is TGCGCCAGCAGCCAAGTCTGGACCTCGGGGGGCACAGATACGCAGTATTTT. Its translation: CASSQVWTSGGTDTQYF.

The rearrangement links TRBV4-1 to TRBJ1-5; D is unclear. V lost 6 bases to trimming and J lost 0 bases, with 21 bases between them. Germline-derived CDR1 and CDR2 are MGHRA and YSYEKL. This CDR3 region has 18 residues. The CDR3 reads CASSRYASIVNSNQPQHF. The CDR3 nucleotides read TGCGCCAGCAGTCGCTATGCATCGATAGTCAATAGCAATCAGCCCCAGCATTTT.

The chain uses TRBV18 and TRBJ2-7; D possibly corresponds to TRBD1 (6 bases). The CDR3 has 17 amino acids. Germline CDR1 reads KGHSH; CDR2 reads LQKENI. V gave up 2 bases and J gave up 2 bases, with 19 bases separating them. CDR3 loop: CASSPGVLDRPTYEQYF. The CDR3 nucleotides are TGTGCCAGCTCACCAGGCGTTCTGGACAGACCGACCTACGAGCAGTACTTC.

This clone was seen more than once but under ten times. This chain joins TRBV12-5 and TRBJ1-3; possibly TRBD1 for D (5 bases). The V gene lost 6 bases and the J gene lost 4 bases, with 16 bases spanning the gap. CDR1 is LGHNT and CDR2 is FRNRAP in the germline V gene. This CDR3 is built from 15 residues. The CDR3 here is CASGPVGLLGNTIYF. CDR3 bases: TGTGCTAGTGGGCCCGTGGGGCTCTTAGGAAACACCATATATTTT.

The rearrangement joins TRBV29-1 to TRBJ1-1; D is possibly TRBD1 (5 bases). This CDR3 is 12 amino acids long. Deletions cut 6 bases from V and 0 bases from J, with 8 bases between. CDR1 and CDR2 (germline): SQVTM, ANQGSEA. In nucleotides, the CDR3 is TGCAGCGTCAGGGTCATGAACACTGAAGCTTTCTTT. It yields the protein CSVRVMNTEAFF.

Only a few counts were recorded for this clone. This chain links TRBV5-6 with TRBJ2-3, with 7 bases fitting TRBD1. The germline V gene has CDR1 SGHDT and CDR2 YYEEEE. The J segment lost 5 bases and the V segment lost 0 bases, leaving 6 bases of the junction unmatched. This CDR3 region has 15 residues. In DNA, the CDR3 is TGTGCCAGCAGCTTGGGACAGGGTGATGGAGATACGCAGTATTTT. This encodes CASSLGQGDGDTQYF.

This clone was found a few times. The chain is built from TRBV30 and TRBJ1-3, with 10 bases aligning to TRBD1. The CDR3 runs to 17 residues. Germline V gives CDR1 GTSNPN, CDR2 SVGIG (reference sequence). J lost 1 base, V lost 1 base, and 7 bases had no gene match. The CDR3 nucleotides read TGTGCCTGGAGTGGTGGGGGACAGGGGTCGTCTGGAAACACCATATATTTT. Translated: CAWSGGGQGSSGNTIYF. Supplemented by reference TRBV30 and TRBJ1-3, the full variable domain reads SQTIHQWPATLVQPVGSPLSLECTVEGTSNPNLYWYRQAAGRGLQLLFYSVGIGQISSEVPQNLSASRPQDRQFILSSKKLLLSDSGFYLCAWSGGGQGSSGNTIYFGEGSWLTVV.

This clone qualifies as medium-sized. J is TRBJ2-7 and V is TRBV10-3, with 8 bases aligning to TRBD2. Germline trimming cut 10 bases from V and 5 bases from J; bases unmatched to any gene: 10. Germline V gene sequence: CDR1 ENHRY, CDR2 SYGVKD. CDR3 length: 13 amino acids. The CDR3 loop reads CATGGGLVHEQYF. CDR3 nucleotides: TGTGCCACCGGAGGGGGACTAGTCCACGAGCAGTACTTC.

The chain is built from TRBV6-1 and TRBJ2-1; 11 bases are shared with TRBD1. The CDR3 totals 16 residues. Germline loops: CDR1 MNHNS, CDR2 SASEGT. Trimming removed 4 bases from V and 8 bases from J; junction bases left unmatched: 10. DNA for the CDR3: TGTGCCAGCAGTGTGGACAGGGGGCGCCGGGGGGATGAGCAGTTCTTC. It encodes CASSVDRGRRGDEQFF.

This clone was observed a handful of times. The sample holds other DNA sequences that translate to the same CDR3. CDR3 loop: CASSLGIGAYGYTF. Here the CDR3 DNA reads TGTGCCAGCAGCTTGGGAATAGGGGCCTATGGCTACACCTTC. The chain joins TRBV5-4 to TRBJ1-2; tentatively, D is TRBD1 (5 bases). V was trimmed by 0 bases and J by 4 bases, leaving 10 bases between them. Germline assignment: CDR1 SGHNT and CDR2 YYREEE (reference sequence). The CDR3 totals 14 residues.

The V and J genes are TRBV6-8 and TRBJ1-2, with TRBD1 matching 9 bases. Germline V lookup: CDR1 MNHGY, CDR2 SAAAGT. This CDR3 has 14 amino acids. V was clipped by 6 bases and J by 6 bases; unmatched bases: 8. The CDR3 coding sequence is TGTGCCAGCAGCCCTGACAGGGGGATTCATGGCTACACCTTC. As protein: CASSPDRGIHGYTF.

This clone was found a few times. CDR3 nucleotide sequence: TGTGCCAGCAGCTTAGTGGCTAGAACTGGCTACGAGCAGTACTTC. Encoded protein: CASSLVARTGYEQYF. V and J are TRBV7-8 and TRBJ2-7; D gene ambiguous. This CDR3 has 15 residues. CDR1 and CDR2 (germline): SGHVS, FQNEAQ. Trimming shortened V by 1 base and J by 3 bases, and 13 bases separated the two germline ends.

This clone was found a few times. CDR3 DNA: TGTGCCAGCAGTTCCCACCTGACAGGGGTTTATGGCTACACCTTC. Translation gives CASSSHLTGVYGYTF. V usage is TRBV25-1 and J usage is TRBJ1-2; 8 nucleotides align to TRBD1. The V segment lost 5 bases and the J segment 5 bases; nucleotides outside the gene matches: 10. CDR3 length: 15 amino acids. Germline V CDR1 and CDR2: MGHDK, SYGVNS.

The V gene is TRBV5-1, the J gene TRBJ1-2; 7 nucleotides agree with TRBD1. The V gene's germline CDR1 is SGHRS and CDR2 YFSETQ. The CDR3 contains 15 residues. The J segment lost 3 bases and the V segment lost 3 bases, leaving 8 bases of the junction unmatched. The CDR3 coding sequence is TGCGCCAGCAGCTCGGGACCCGGGACAGACTATGGCTACACCTTC. Protein sequence: CASSSGPGTDYGYTF.

This clone turned up a few times. The chain carries TRBV4-2 and TRBJ2-1; TRBD2 matches at 7 bases. Germline V gives CDR1 LGHNA, CDR2 YNFKEQ. With 0 bases clipped from V and 1 base from J, the junction kept 3 bases outside the gene matches. This CDR3 region has 16 residues. CDR3: CASSQESSGSYNEQFF. CDR3 DNA: TGTGCCAGCAGCCAAGAATCTAGCGGTTCCTACAATGAGCAGTTCTTC.

This chain links TRBV7-8 with TRBJ2-7, with 11 positions matching TRBD2. The junction had 15 bases not matched to a gene; V was cut back by 5 bases and J by 9 bases. CDR1 and CDR2 (germline): SGHVS, FQNEAQ. The length of the CDR3 is 16 residues. CDR3 DNA: TGTGCCAGCAGCGGCCACGGTTCGGCTAGCGGGAGGAGGCAGTACTTC. This codes for CASSGHGSASGRRQYF.

This clone was seen only a few times. This chain joins TRBV6-1 and TRBJ2-5, with D perhaps TRBD2 (5 bases). Germline CDR1 reads MNHNS; CDR2 reads SASEGT. The CDR3 covers 13 residues. V shed 5 bases and J shed 1 base, with 8 bases lying between them. The CDR3: CASSLGVQETQYF. The CDR3 DNA sequence: TGTGCCAGCAGTCTGGGAGTCCAAGAGACCCAGTACTTC.

This clone was detected a few times. CDR3 DNA: TGTGCCAGCAGCTTGGGCGGCGGGAGGTCCCAGGGCGAGCAGTACTTC. It yields the protein CASSLGGGRSQGEQYF. The chain has TRBV5-4 and TRBJ2-7; TRBD2 matches at 8 bases. Germline CDR1 is SGHNT and CDR2 is YYREEE (reference sequence). V lost 0 bases, J lost 6 bases, and 11 bases stayed unmatched. The CDR3 is made up of 16 amino acids.

The sample holds a few counts of this clone. The chain links TRBV4-2 to TRBJ2-5, with TRBD1 matching 11 bases. Gene TRBJ2-7 matches the end of the DNA better, so the J call may be wrong. The CDR3 sequence is 15 residues long. Per germline, CDR1 LGHNA and CDR2 YNFKEQ. The CDR3 bases are TGTGCCAGCAGCTTATGGACAGGGGGCGGCTACGAGCAGTACTTC. This sequence encodes CASSLWTGGGYEQYF.